This paragraph reports one TCR beta chain. Its antigen is not known. Germline is not matched at one junction end, which may reflect a read error. The CDR3 runs 15 residues. Germline CDR1 MGHDK, CDR2 SYGVNS. The sample comes from a study of vaccination and CD4 T cells after COVID-19. Overall study: Samples were taken after vaccination, a median of about 79 days after dose two, with a range of 14 to 241.

The study sequenced cultured CD4+ T cell DNA using the Oncomine TCR Beta short-read assay. TCRdb ran MiXCR on the PCR reads and lists one entry per CDR3 protein. The table shows over 15,000 distinct CDR3 sequences, with about two fifths occurring only once. Indicated treatment: roughly ten-day PBMC culture with coronavirus spike peptide pools or control peptides (ViraFEST assay). Sample: CD4+ T cells from blood, cultured in vitro, taken after SARS-CoV-2 vaccination. The chain is built from TRBV25-1 and TRBJ2-3; a weak D match, TRBD2 (7 bases). This clonotype was obtained from a human donor who had recovered from COVID-19. CDR3 bases: TGTGCCAGCAGTCCCAGGGGAGGGTCAACAGATACGCATTATTTT. It encodes CASSPRGGSTDTHYF. The full variable domain, with the rest looked up from reference TRBV25-1 and TRBJ2-3, is EADIYQTPRYLVIGTGKKITLECSQTMGHDKMYWYQQDPGMELHLIHYSYGVNSTEKGDLSSESTVSRIRTEHFPLTLESARPSHTSQYLCASSPRGGSTDTHYFGPGTRLTVL.